The clone carrying this T cell receptor beta chain was seen only a few times. Its cognate antigen is unknown. The study reverse transcribed the entire isolated RNA, so it sequenced expressed TCRB transcripts. Using immunoSEQ multiplex PCR, the repertoire was profiled, and TCRdb retains in-frame clones only, with some absent. This sample has nearly 350,000 clones; 8% occur once, and the top ten carry more than 0.4%. These data come from a study of beta chain features in type 1 diabetes. Study at large: Patients shared similar age, gender and cell yields with healthy donors.

Overall study findings and caveats: A pattern of fewer insertions and more deletions at VDJ junctions was seen in type 1 diabetes patients. Moderate yet significant TCRB CDR3 shortening was seen in Type 1 diabetes patients in all four CD4+ subsets. Naive, central memory and Treg TCRB repertoires appeared more alike in patients than in healthy donors.

J was trimmed by 3 bases and V by 2 bases; bases with no gene match: 7. CDR3 length equals 15 residues. CDR1 MNHNY and CDR2 SVGAGI come from the germline V gene (reference sequence). V gene TRBV6-6 combines with J gene TRBJ2-7, with 7 bases aligning to TRBD2. Sequencing was done on a sample of central memory CD4+ T cells from blood. This receptor was identified in a woman between 18 and 29 years old in good health. The CDR3 DNA reads TGTGCCAGCAGTTACAGGCTAGCGGAGGGCTACGAGCAGTACTTC. It translates to CASSYRLAEGYEQYF.